The entry that follows covers one T cell receptor beta chain sequence. This sample was taken from a study of blood T cell repertoires in COVID-19. The assay was immunoSEQ multiplex PCR, and TCRdb's table has in-frame clones only and misses some. Altogether around 120,000 clones are present, under 80% being singletons, with the ten largest covering about 2.3%. Germline V gene data show CDR1 as WSHSY and CDR2 as SAAADI. V lost 6 bases and J 4 bases, leaving 12 bases between the germline ends. The CDR3 extends over 13 amino acids. The sample taken for sequencing was peripheral blood. The TCR comes from a man aged 45 to 65 with acute or convalescent COVID-19. The rearrangement links TRBV10-2 to TRBJ2-5; tentative D call: TRBD1 (6 bases). CDR3 region: CASSGQHGETQYF. The CDR3 coding sequence is TGCGCCAGCAGCGGACAGCATGGAGAGACCCAGTACTTC.